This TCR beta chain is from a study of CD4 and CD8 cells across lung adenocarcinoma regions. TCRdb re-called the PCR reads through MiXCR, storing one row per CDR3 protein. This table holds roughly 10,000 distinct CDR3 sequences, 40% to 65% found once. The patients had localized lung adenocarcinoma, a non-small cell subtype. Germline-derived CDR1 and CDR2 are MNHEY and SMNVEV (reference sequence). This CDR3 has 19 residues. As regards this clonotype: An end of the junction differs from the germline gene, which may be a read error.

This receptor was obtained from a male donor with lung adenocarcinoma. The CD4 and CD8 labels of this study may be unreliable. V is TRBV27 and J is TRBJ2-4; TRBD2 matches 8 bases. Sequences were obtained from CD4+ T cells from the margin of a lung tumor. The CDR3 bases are TGTGCCAGCATAGCCACCGGCGTAGCGGGGCAGTCTACCAAAAACATTCAGTATTTC. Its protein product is CASIATGVAGQSTKNIQYF.